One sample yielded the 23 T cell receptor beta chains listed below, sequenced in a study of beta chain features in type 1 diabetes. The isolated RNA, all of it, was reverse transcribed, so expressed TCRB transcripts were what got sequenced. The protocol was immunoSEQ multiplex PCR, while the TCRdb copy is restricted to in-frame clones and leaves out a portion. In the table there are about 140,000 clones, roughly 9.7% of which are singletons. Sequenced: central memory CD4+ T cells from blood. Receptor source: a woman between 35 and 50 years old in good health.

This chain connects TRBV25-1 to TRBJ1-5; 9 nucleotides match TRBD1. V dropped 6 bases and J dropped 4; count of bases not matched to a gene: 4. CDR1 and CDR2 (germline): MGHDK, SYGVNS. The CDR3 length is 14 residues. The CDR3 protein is CASSSGTGNQPQHF. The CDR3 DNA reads TGTGCCAGCAGCTCCGGGACAGGGAATCAGCCCCAGCATTTT.

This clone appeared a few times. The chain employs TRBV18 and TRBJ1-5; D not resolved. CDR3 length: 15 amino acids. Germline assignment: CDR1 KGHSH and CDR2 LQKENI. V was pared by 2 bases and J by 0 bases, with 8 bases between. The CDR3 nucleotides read TGTGCCAGCTCACCAGTAACGGGTAGCAATCAGCCCCAGCATTTT. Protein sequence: CASSPVTGSNQPQHF.

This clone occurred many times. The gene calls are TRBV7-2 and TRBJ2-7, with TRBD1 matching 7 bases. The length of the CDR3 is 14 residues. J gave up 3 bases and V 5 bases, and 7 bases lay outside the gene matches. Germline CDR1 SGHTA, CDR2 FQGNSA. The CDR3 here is CASSPSRDSYEQYF. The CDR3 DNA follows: TGTGCCAGCAGCCCCAGCCGGGACAGCTACGAGCAGTACTTC.

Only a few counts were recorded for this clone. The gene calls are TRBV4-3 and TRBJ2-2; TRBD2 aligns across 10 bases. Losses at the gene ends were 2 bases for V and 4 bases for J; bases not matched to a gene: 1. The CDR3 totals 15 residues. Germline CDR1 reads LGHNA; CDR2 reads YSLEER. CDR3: CASSQWTSGTGELFF. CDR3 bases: TGCGCCAGCAGCCAATGGACTAGCGGCACCGGGGAGCTGTTTTTT.

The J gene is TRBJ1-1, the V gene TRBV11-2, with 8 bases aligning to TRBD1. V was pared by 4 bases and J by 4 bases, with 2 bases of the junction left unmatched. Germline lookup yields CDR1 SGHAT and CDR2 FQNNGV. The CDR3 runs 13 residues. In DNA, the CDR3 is TGTGCCAGCAGCTGGACAGGGACCACTGAAGCTTTCTTT. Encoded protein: CASSWTGTTEAFF.

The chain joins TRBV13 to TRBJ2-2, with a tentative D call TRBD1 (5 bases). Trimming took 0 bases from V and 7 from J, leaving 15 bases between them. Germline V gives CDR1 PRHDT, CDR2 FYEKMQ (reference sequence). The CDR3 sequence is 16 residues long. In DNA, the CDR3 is TGTGCCAGCAGCTTAGGAGGGCAGGGCGCCGGCGGGGAGCTGTTTTTT. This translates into CASSLGGQGAGGELFF.

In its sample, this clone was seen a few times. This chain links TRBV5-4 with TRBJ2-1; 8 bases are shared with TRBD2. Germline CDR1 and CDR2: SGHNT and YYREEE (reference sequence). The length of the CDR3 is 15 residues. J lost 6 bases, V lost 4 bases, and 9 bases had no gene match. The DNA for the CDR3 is TGTGCCAGCAGCCGCTCCGGGACTAGTATCAATGAGCAGTTCTTC. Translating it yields CASSRSGTSINEQFF. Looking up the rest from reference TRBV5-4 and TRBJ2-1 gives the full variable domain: ETGVTQSPTHLIKTRGQQVTLRCSSQSGHNTVSWYQQALGQGPQFIFQYYREEENGRGNFPPRFSGLQFPNYSSELNVNALELDDSALYLCASSRSGTSINEQFFGPGTRLTVL.

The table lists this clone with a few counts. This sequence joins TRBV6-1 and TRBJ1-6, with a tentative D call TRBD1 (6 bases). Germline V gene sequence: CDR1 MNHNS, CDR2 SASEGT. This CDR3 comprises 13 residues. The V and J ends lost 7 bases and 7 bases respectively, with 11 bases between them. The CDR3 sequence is CASNRQENSPLHF. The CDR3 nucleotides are TGTGCCAGCAATCGACAGGAAAATTCACCCCTCCACTTT.

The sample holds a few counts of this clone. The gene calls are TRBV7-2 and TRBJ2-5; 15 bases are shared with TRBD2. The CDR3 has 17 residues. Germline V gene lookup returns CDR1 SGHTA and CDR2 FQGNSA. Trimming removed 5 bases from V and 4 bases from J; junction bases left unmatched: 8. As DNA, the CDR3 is TGTGCCAGCAGCATTAGAGGACTAGCGGGAGGGGGAGAGACCCAGTACTTC. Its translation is CASSIRGLAGGGETQYF.

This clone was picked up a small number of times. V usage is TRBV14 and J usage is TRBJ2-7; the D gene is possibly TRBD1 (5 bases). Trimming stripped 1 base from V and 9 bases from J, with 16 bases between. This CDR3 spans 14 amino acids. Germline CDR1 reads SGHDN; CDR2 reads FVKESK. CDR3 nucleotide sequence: TGTGCCAGCAGCCAAGTAAATCCCCAGGGTAGGCAGTACTTC. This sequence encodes CASSQVNPQGRQYF. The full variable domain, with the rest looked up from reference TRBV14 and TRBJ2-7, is EAGVTQFPSHSVIEKGQTVTLRCDPISGHDNLYWYRRVMGKEIKFLLHFVKESKQDESGMPNNRFLAERTGGTYSTLKVQPAELEDSGVYFCASSQVNPQGRQYFGPGTRLTVT.

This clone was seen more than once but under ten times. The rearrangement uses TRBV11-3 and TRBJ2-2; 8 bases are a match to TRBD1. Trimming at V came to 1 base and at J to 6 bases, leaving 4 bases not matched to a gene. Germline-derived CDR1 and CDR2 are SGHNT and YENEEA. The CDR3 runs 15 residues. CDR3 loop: CASSLATGAPGELFF. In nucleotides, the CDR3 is TGTGCCAGCAGCTTAGCGACAGGGGCCCCCGGGGAGCTGTTTTTT.

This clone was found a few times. CDR3 sequence (DNA): TGTGCCACCAGCAGTCGACAGGGCCCTAATGAAAAACTGTTTTTT. This encodes CATSSRQGPNEKLFF. V gene TRBV15 combines with J gene TRBJ1-4; TRBD1 aligns across 7 bases. The CDR3 totals 15 residues. Per germline, CDR1 LNHNV and CDR2 YYDKDF (reference sequence). Trimming took 3 bases from V and 3 from J; bases not matched to a gene: 4.

The CDR3 region has the DNA TGTGCCAGCAGCCCTACGGGACAGGGAGGATCACCCCTCCACTTT. It codes for CASSPTGQGGSPLHF. This chain links TRBV7-2 with TRBJ1-6, with 9 bases matching TRBD1. Unmatched junction bases numbered 9, after V lost 5 bases and J lost 10 bases. This CDR3 spans 15 amino acids. Per germline, CDR1 SGHTA and CDR2 FQGNSA.

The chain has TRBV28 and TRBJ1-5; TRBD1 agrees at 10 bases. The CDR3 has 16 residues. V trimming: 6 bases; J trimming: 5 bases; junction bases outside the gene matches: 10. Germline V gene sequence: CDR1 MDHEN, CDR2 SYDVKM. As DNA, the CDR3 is TGTGCCAGCAGACCAAGGGACAGGGGTGAGGATCAGCCCCAGCATTTT. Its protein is CASRPRDRGEDQPQHF. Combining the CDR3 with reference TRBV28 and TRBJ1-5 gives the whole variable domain DVKVTQSSRYLVKRTGEKVFLECVQDMDHENMFWYRQDPGLGLRLIYFSYDVKMKEKGDIPEGYSVSREKKERFSLILESASTNQTSMYLCASRPRDRGEDQPQHFGDGTRLSIL.

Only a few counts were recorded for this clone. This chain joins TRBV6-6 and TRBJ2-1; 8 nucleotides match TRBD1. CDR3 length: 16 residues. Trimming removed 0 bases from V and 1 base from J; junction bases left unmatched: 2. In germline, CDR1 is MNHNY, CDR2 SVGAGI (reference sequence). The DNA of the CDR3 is TGTGCCAGCAGTTACTCCGGGACAGGATCCTACAATGAGCAGTTCTTC. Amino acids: CASSYSGTGSYNEQFF.

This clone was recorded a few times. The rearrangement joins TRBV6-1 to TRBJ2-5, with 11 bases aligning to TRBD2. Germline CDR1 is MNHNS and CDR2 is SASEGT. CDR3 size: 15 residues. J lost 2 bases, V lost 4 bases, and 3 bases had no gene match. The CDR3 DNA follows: TGTGCCAGCAGTGCTCTAGCGGGGGGTCAAGAGACCCAGTACTTC. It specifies CASSALAGGQETQYF.

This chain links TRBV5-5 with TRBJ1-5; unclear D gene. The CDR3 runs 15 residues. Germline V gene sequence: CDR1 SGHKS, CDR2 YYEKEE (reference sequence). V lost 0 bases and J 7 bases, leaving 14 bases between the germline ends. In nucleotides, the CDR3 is TGTGCCAGCAGCTTGGCAGTCGGGGTATTACAGCCCCAGCATTTT. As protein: CASSLAVGVLQPQHF.

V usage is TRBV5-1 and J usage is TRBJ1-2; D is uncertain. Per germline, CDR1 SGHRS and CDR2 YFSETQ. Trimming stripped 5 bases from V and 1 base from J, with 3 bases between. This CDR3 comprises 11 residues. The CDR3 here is CASSNNYGYTF. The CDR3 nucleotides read TGCGCCAGCAGTAATAACTATGGCTACACCTTC.

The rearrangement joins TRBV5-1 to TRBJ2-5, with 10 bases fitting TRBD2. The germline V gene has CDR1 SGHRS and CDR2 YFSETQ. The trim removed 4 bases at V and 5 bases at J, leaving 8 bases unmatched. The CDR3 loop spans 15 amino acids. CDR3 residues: CASSRASGGAETQYF. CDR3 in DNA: TGCGCCAGCAGCCGGGCCAGCGGGGGGGCGGAGACCCAGTACTTC. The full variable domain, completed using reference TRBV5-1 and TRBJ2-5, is KAGVTQTPRYLIKTRGQQVTLSCSPISGHRSVSWYQQTPGQGLQFLFEYFSETQRNKGNFPGRFSGRQFSNSRSEMNVSTLELGDSALYLCASSRASGGAETQYFGPGTRLLVL.

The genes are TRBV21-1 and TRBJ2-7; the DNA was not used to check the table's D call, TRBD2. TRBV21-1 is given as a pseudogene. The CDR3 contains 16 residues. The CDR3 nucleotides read TGTGCCAGCAGCAATTTTGGGGGGGGCAGGTACTACGAGCAGTACTTC. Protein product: CASSNFGGGRYYEQYF.

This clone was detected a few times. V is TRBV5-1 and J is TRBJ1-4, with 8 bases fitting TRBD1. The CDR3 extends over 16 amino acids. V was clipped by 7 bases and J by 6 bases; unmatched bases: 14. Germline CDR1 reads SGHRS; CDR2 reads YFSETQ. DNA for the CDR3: TGCGCCAGCGCGGGCACGTCGGACAGGGTTCATGAAAAACTGTTTTTT. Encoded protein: CASAGTSDRVHEKLFF.

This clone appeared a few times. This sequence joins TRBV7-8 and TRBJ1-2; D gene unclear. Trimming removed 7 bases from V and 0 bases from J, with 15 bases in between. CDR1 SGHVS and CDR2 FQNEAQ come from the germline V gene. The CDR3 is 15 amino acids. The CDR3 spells CASTQASVANYGYTF. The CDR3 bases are TGTGCCAGCACCCAGGCGTCAGTAGCTAACTATGGCTACACCTTC.

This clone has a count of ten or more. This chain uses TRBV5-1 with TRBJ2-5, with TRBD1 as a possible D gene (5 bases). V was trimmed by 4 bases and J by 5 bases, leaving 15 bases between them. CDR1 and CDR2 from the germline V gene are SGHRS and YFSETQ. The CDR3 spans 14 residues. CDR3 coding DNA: TGCGCCAGCAGCGACAGCTCCACGATGGAGACCCAGTACTTC. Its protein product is CASSDSSTMETQYF.